A single sample gave rise to the 9 T cell receptor beta chains below, sequenced in a study of OX40 agonist ivuxolimab in advanced cancers. The repertoire was sequenced with immunoSEQ multiplex PCR; TCRdb's copy has only in-frame clones and lacks some. The data contain tens of thousands of clones, around 90% of them singletons. Specimen: CD4+ or CD8+ T cells sorted from blood, collected in a trial of the OX40 agonist ivuxolimab. These TCRs come from an adult with an advanced solid tumor such as melanoma, head and neck, liver or kidney cancer.

The chain combines TRBV7-3 with TRBJ2-5; D remains unclear. The V and J ends lost 2 bases and 5 bases respectively, with 9 bases between them. Germline-derived CDR1 and CDR2 are SGHTA and FQGTGA. The CDR3 is 13 residues long. The CDR3 is CASSLVVGETQYF. The DNA of the CDR3 is TGTGCCAGCAGCTTAGTGGTTGGGGAGACCCAGTACTTC.

Here the CDR3 DNA reads TGTGCCAGCAGCTCTTTAGCGGGGGGAGCGGATGAGCAGTTCTTC. Its translation: CASSSLAGGADEQFF. The chain is built from TRBV7-6 and TRBJ2-1; 10 bases are shared with TRBD2. Germline-derived CDR1 and CDR2 are SGHVS and FNYEAQ. Germline trimming cut 4 bases from V and 8 bases from J; bases unmatched to any gene: 8. The CDR3 covers 15 residues.

This chain joins TRBV27 and TRBJ1-1; tentatively, D is TRBD1 (5 bases). The CDR3 runs to 15 residues. The germline CDR1 and CDR2 sequences are MNHEY and SMNVEV (reference sequence). The V end lost 3 bases, the J end lost 4 bases, and 15 bases lay between the germline ends. DNA of the CDR3: TGTGCCAGCAGTTTTTGGCAGGGCGGCCGCACTGAAGCTTTCTTT. Amino acids: CASSFWQGGRTEAFF.

The rearrangement links TRBV7-6 to TRBJ2-1, with 10 positions matching TRBD2. V shed 1 base and J 8 bases; nucleotides not matched to a gene: 17. CDR3 length equals 19 residues. The V gene's germline CDR1 is SGHVS and CDR2 FNYEAQ. CDR3 loop: CASSLGVWASGSIPDEQFF. CDR3 DNA sequence: TGTGCCAGCAGCTTAGGAGTATGGGCTAGCGGGAGTATTCCCGATGAGCAGTTCTTC.

V gene TRBV29-1 combines with J gene TRBJ1-1, with D unresolved. V lost 3 bases and J lost 5, with 10 bases in between. Germline values: CDR1 SQVTM, CDR2 ANQGSEA. This CDR3 contains 12 residues. CDR3 nucleotide sequence: TGCAGCGTTGAGGAGGGCTGGACTGAAGCTTTCTTT. This gives the protein CSVEEGWTEAFF.

The J gene is TRBJ2-6, the V gene TRBV10-3; D uncertain. Trimming shortened V by 6 bases and J by 0 bases, and 9 bases separated the two germline ends. The CDR3 has 15 amino acids. Per the germline V gene, CDR1 is ENHRY and CDR2 is SYGVKD. The CDR3 coding sequence is TGTGCCATCAGCGCCTTGAACTCTGGGGCCAACGTCCTGACTTTC. Amino acid sequence: CAISALNSGANVLTF.

The V gene is TRBV30, the J gene TRBJ2-3; maybe TRBD2 (6 bases). The CDR3 is 14 residues long. Deletions cut 4 bases from V and 1 base from J, with 12 bases between. The germline gives CDR1 GTSNPN, CDR2 SVGIG (reference sequence). As DNA, the CDR3 is TGTGCCTGGACACTCGGGAGTCGCACAGATACGCAGTATTTT. Amino acids: CAWTLGSRTDTQYF.

The chain has TRBV6-5 and TRBJ2-7; D call uncertain. This CDR3 is built from 11 residues. Per the germline V gene, CDR1 is MNHEY and CDR2 is SVGAGI. V was trimmed by 5 bases and J by 12 bases, leaving 14 bases between them. The CDR3 here is CASSNAKVRYF. The CDR3 DNA sequence: TGTGCCAGCAGTAATGCCAAGGTGAGGTACTTC.

For this clone: The sample holds other DNA sequences that translate to the same CDR3. V and J are TRBV18 and TRBJ2-1; no definite D call. V lost 4 bases and J 9 bases, leaving 10 bases between the germline ends. The germline gives CDR1 KGHSH, CDR2 LQKENI. The CDR3 is 12 residues long. CDR3 sequence reads: CASSLGSGEQFF. The CDR3 DNA reads TGTGCCAGCTCACTAGGATCCGGTGAGCAGTTCTTC.